A single sample gave rise to the 20 T cell receptor beta chains below, sequenced in a study of blood T cell repertoires in COVID-19 (dated by TCRdb to about 2020). Libraries were constructed by the immunoSEQ multiplex PCR assay. Entries here come from immuneACCESS through TCRdb and include only in-frame sequences with V and J called. Some clones fail to appear in such tables; in the studies checked, an unresolved V gene covers under half of the shortfall, and the cause of the remainder is unknown. The sample records about 200,000 clones, more than 80% of which are singletons. The ten largest make up approximately 7.6% of the sample. The sequenced sample was PBMCs or T cells enriched from blood (not recorded which). All receptors derive from a woman in her late teens or twenties who had recovered from COVID-19.

This chain connects TRBV27 to TRBJ1-2; 8 bases fit TRBD1. CDR1 MNHEY and CDR2 SMNVEV come from the germline V gene (reference sequence). The CDR3 spans 13 residues. V lost 6 bases, J lost 3 bases, and 3 bases stayed unmatched. The CDR3 DNA reads TGTGCCAGCAGCTGGACAGGGTACTATGGCTACACCTTC. It translates to CASSWTGYYGYTF.

CDR3 nucleotide sequence: TGTGCCAGCAGCGTACCGGGACAGGGCTCGGAACTGTTTTTT. Its protein is CASSVPGQGSELFF. This rearrangement joins TRBV11-2 to TRBJ1-4; TRBD1 agrees at 9 bases. In germline, CDR1 is SGHAT, CDR2 FQNNGV. The CDR3 is 14 amino acids. V lost 5 bases, J lost 12 bases, and 10 bases stayed unmatched.

The J gene is TRBJ2-1, the V gene TRBV9, with 7 bases identical to TRBD2. CDR1 SGDLS and CDR2 YYNGEE come from the germline V gene. This CDR3 region has 15 residues. Trimming cost V 0 bases and J 2 bases; bases outside gene matches: 2. Here the CDR3 DNA reads TGTGCCAGCAGCGTAGCGGGGGGACCCTACAATGAGCAGTTCTTC. It translates to CASSVAGGPYNEQFF.

The rearrangement uses TRBV9 and TRBJ2-1, with 9 bases lining up with TRBD1. The J segment lost 6 bases and the V segment lost 3 bases, leaving 4 bases of the junction unmatched. The germline V gene encodes CDR1 SGDLS and CDR2 YYNGEE. This CDR3 has 14 residues. In DNA form, the CDR3 reads TGTGCCAGCAGCGCCGGACAGGGGATCAATGAGCAGTTCTTC. Its protein is CASSAGQGINEQFF.

The rearrangement joins TRBV5-4 to TRBJ2-3; TRBD2 matches 9 bases. Germline trimming cut 4 bases from V and 2 bases from J; bases unmatched to any gene: 8. The germline CDR1 and CDR2 sequences are SGHNT and YYREEE (reference sequence). The CDR3 has 16 residues. In DNA form, the CDR3 reads TGTGCCAGCAGCGCCAGTCTAGCGGGGACCACAGATACGCAGTATTTT. This codes for CASSASLAGTTDTQYF.

The chain couples TRBV7-6 to TRBJ2-3, with D tentatively TRBD2 (6 bases). CDR1 SGHVS and CDR2 FNYEAQ come from the germline V gene. There are 16 residues in the CDR3. V lost 5 bases to trimming and J lost 3 bases, with 18 bases between them. CDR3 sequence reads: CASSLGPGLGTDTQYF. The CDR3 DNA follows: TGTGCCAGCAGCCTTGGTCCGGGACTGGGGACAGATACGCAGTATTTT.

This rearrangement joins TRBV6-1 to TRBJ2-7; tentative D call: TRBD1 (6 bases). The CDR3 consists of 14 residues. Germline CDR1 and CDR2: MNHNS and SASEGT. Trimming stripped 3 bases from V and 5 bases from J, with 14 bases between. DNA for the CDR3: TGTGCCAGCAGTGAGACCAAAACAGGGCACGAGCAGTACTTC. Residues: CASSETKTGHEQYF.

V gene TRBV4-1 combines with J gene TRBJ2-1; TRBD2 aligns across 9 bases. CDR3 length: 20 amino acids. Germline CDR1 reads MGHRA; CDR2 reads YSYEKL. V lost 1 base, J lost 5 bases, and 18 bases stayed unmatched. The CDR3 sequence: CASSQVKGVRAGGQNNEQFF. In nucleotides, the CDR3 is TGCGCCAGCAGCCAAGTTAAGGGGGTGAGAGCGGGGGGCCAAAACAATGAGCAGTTCTTC.

The chain joins TRBV9 to TRBJ2-3; 9 bases align to TRBD1. Germline CDR1 SGDLS, CDR2 YYNGEE. The CDR3 has 15 residues. V was pared by 4 bases and J by 2 bases, with 5 bases of the junction left unmatched. The CDR3 region is CASSRTGDPTDTQYF. CDR3 bases: TGTGCCAGCAGCAGGACAGGGGACCCCACAGATACGCAGTATTTT.

The DNA of the CDR3 is TGTGCCAGCAGCTCAGGTCCTCACGGGGAGCTGTTTTTT. Translated, it gives CASSSGPHGELFF. The chain links TRBV3-1 (or the pseudogene TRBV3-2) to TRBJ2-2; D remains ambiguous. V lost 5 bases, J lost 7 bases, and 11 bases lay in between. CDR1 and CDR2 from the germline V gene are LGHDT and YNNKEL (reference sequence). The length of the CDR3 is 13 residues.

This chain connects TRBV11-2 to TRBJ1-1, with no clear D. The germline gives CDR1 SGHAT, CDR2 FQNNGV. V was pared by 1 base and J by 0 bases, with 9 bases between. The length of the CDR3 is 15 residues. CDR3 region: CASSLVGRLNTEAFF. DNA of the CDR3: TGTGCCAGCAGCTTAGTGGGCAGGCTGAACACTGAAGCTTTCTTT.

The chain has TRBV9 and TRBJ1-2, with 9 bases that match TRBD1. Per the germline V gene, CDR1 is SGDLS and CDR2 is YYNGEE. V trimming: 3 bases; J trimming: 2 bases; junction bases outside the gene matches: 5. CDR3 size: 15 residues. The CDR3, as DNA: TGTGCCAGCAGCGATCCGGGACAGGGAAACTATGGCTACACCTTC. Its protein is CASSDPGQGNYGYTF.

The V gene is TRBV23-1, the J gene TRBJ1-6; D call uncertain. TRBV23-1 belongs to the ORF category, with a function that is uncertain. The CDR3 extends over 15 amino acids. V gave up 10 bases and J gave up 7 bases, with 20 bases separating them. The CDR3 DNA reads as TGCGCCACAGTCGGAACCCGGGGAACAAATTCACCCCTCCACTTT. It codes for CATVGTRGTNSPLHF.

The V gene is TRBV19, the J gene TRBJ1-1, with TRBD1 matching over 8 bases. The CDR3 loop spans 16 amino acids. Per germline, CDR1 LNHDA and CDR2 SQIVND (reference sequence). V lost 5 bases and J lost 4; bases outside the gene matches: 12. The CDR3 region is CASSLRDRSKGTEAFF. DNA of the CDR3: TGTGCCAGTAGTCTCAGGGACAGGAGCAAAGGCACTGAAGCTTTCTTT.

This chain connects TRBV9 to TRBJ2-3; TRBD1 aligns across 7 bases. The trim removed 2 bases at V and 2 bases at J, leaving 5 bases unmatched. Germline V gene data show CDR1 as SGDLS and CDR2 as YYNGEE. The CDR3 covers 15 residues. The CDR3 here is CASSVWDSLTDTQYF. The CDR3 DNA sequence: TGTGCCAGCAGCGTTTGGGACAGCCTCACAGATACGCAGTATTTT.

The chain employs TRBV7-9 and TRBJ1-2, with 11 bases lining up with TRBD1. The V gene's germline CDR1 is SEHNR and CDR2 FQNEAQ (reference sequence). This CDR3 region has 15 residues. The trim removed 2 bases at V and 7 bases at J, leaving 6 bases unmatched. The CDR3 protein is CASSLKGQGVRGYTF. CDR3 in DNA: TGTGCCAGCAGCTTAAAGGGACAGGGGGTACGTGGCTACACCTTC.

V usage is TRBV20-1 and J usage is TRBJ1-1; maybe TRBD1 (5 bases). Trimming took off 3 bases at V and 5 bases at J, with 10 bases between the two ends. Germline V gene data show CDR1 as DFQATT and CDR2 as SNEGSKA (reference sequence). The CDR3 length is 12 residues. The CDR3 sequence is CSASFAGTEAFF. The CDR3 nucleotides are TGCAGTGCTAGTTTTGCAGGGACTGAAGCTTTCTTT.

This sequence joins TRBV7-9 and TRBJ1-1, with D uncertain. CDR3 length: 13 residues. CDR1 and CDR2 (germline): SEHNR, FQNEAQ (reference sequence). Trimming stripped 0 bases from V and 3 bases from J, with 5 bases between. CDR3 in DNA: TGTGCCAGCAGCTTAGCTGCGCACACTGAAGCTTTCTTT. Translated: CASSLAAHTEAFF. Drawing the rest from reference TRBV7-9 and TRBJ1-1, the complete variable domain is DTGVSQNPRHKITKRGQNVTFRCDPISEHNRLYWYRQTLGQGPEFLTYFQNEAQLEKSRLLSDRFSAERPKGSFSTLEIQRTEQGDSAMYLCASSLAAHTEAFFGQGTRLTVV.

The rearrangement uses TRBV5-5 and TRBJ2-7; 7 nucleotides align to TRBD1. Looked up from germline, CDR1 is SGHKS and CDR2 is YYEKEE (reference sequence). Trimming took 1 base from V and 7 from J; bases not matched to a gene: 5. CDR3 length equals 13 residues. In DNA, the CDR3 is TGTGCCAGCAGCTTGAAGGGGGCCGGGGAGCAGTACTTC. Protein product: CASSLKGAGEQYF.

This clone was seen a handful of times. The chain employs TRBV7-2 and TRBJ1-5; the match to TRBD1 covers 8 bases. The germline gives CDR1 SGHTA, CDR2 FQGNSA. The CDR3 sequence is 14 residues long. V was clipped by 1 base and J by 7 bases; unmatched bases: 3. The CDR3 is CASSLGTGWQPQHF. DNA for the CDR3: TGTGCCAGCAGCTTAGGGACAGGGTGGCAGCCCCAGCATTTT.